This passage covers 18 T cell receptor beta chains from one sample sequenced in a study of T cells in localized non-small cell lung cancer. TCRdb keeps only in-frame clones here, not all; method: immunoSEQ multiplex PCR. Altogether roughly 20,000 clones are present, around 93% being singletons, with the ten largest covering 2.5% to 3%. The input for sequencing was peripheral blood, taken before any cancer treatment. The receptors stem from a woman aged 40-69 years with stage I lung adenocarcinoma.

The chain has TRBV6-1 and TRBJ2-3; D is undetermined. V was shortened by 3 bases and J by 4 bases, with 8 bases between the two germline ends. The germline CDR1 and CDR2 sequences are MNHNS and SASEGT. The CDR3 covers 13 residues. This chain's CDR3 is CASSDFVADTQYF. The CDR3 DNA reads as TGTGCCAGCAGTGATTTTGTAGCAGATACGCAGTATTTT.

The rearrangement uses TRBV5-1 and TRBJ1-2, with 7 bases matching TRBD1. V gave up 2 bases and J gave up 2 bases; unmatched junction bases: 6. The CDR3 covers 15 residues. Germline loops: CDR1 SGHRS, CDR2 YFSETQ. The CDR3 region is CASSFSTGLNYGYTF. CDR3 DNA sequence: TGCGCCAGCAGCTTTTCGACAGGGTTGAACTATGGCTACACCTTC.

The chain links TRBV7-2 to TRBJ1-2; maybe TRBD1 (5 bases). The CDR3 is made up of 12 amino acids. The V end was cut by 3 bases, the J end by 6 bases, with 8 bases between. Germline lookup yields CDR1 SGHTA and CDR2 FQGNSA. The CDR3 sequence: CASSFRTNGYTF. The CDR3 bases are TGTGCCAGCAGCTTTCGGACAAATGGCTACACCTTC.

The chain links TRBV7-2 to TRBJ1-3; 8 positions match TRBD1. Germline CDR1 and CDR2: SGHTA and FQGNSA. CDR3 length: 17 residues. The J segment lost 4 bases and the V segment lost 4 bases, leaving 12 bases of the junction unmatched. The CDR3 protein is CASSSTGETTKGNTIYF. The CDR3 DNA is TGTGCCAGCAGCTCGACAGGGGAGACAACGAAGGGAAACACCATATATTTT.

The table lists this clone with a few counts. The chain employs TRBV23-1 and TRBJ2-2; 12 bases agree with TRBD1. TRBV23-1 is an open reading frame whose function is uncertain. This CDR3 contains 18 residues. V trimming: 3 bases; J trimming: 6 bases; junction bases outside the gene matches: 11. This chain's CDR3 is CASSHLFRDRGPPGELFF. CDR3 nucleotides: TGCGCCAGCAGTCACCTCTTCCGGGACAGGGGGCCACCCGGGGAGCTGTTTTTT.

This clone appeared once. The gene calls are TRBV5-5 and TRBJ2-6, with D perhaps matching TRBD2 (5 bases). The CDR3 contains 16 residues. V dropped 0 bases and J dropped 2 bases, with 9 bases sitting between them. The germline gives CDR1 SGHKS, CDR2 YYEKEE (reference sequence). CDR3 protein: CASSLVGRAGANVLTF. DNA for the CDR3: TGTGCCAGCAGCTTGGTAGGGCGGGCTGGGGCCAACGTCCTGACTTTC.

The rearrangement uses TRBV19 and TRBJ2-2; 7 bases line up with TRBD1. CDR1 is LNHDA, CDR2 SQIVND, per germline (reference sequence). V shed 5 bases, J shed 7 bases, and the junction held 10 bases outside the gene matches. This CDR3 has 15 residues. The CDR3 sequence: CASSEWTGPRGELFF. Written as DNA, the CDR3 is TGTGCCAGTAGTGAATGGACAGGCCCCCGCGGGGAGCTGTTTTTT.

This chain uses TRBV5-1 with TRBJ2-7; the match to TRBD1 covers 7 bases. Trimming took 4 bases from V and 3 from J; bases not matched to a gene: 22. The CDR3 consists of 19 residues. CDR1 is SGHRS, CDR2 YFSETQ, per germline. The CDR3 spells CASSPGTVKSGGAIYEQYF. CDR3 DNA: TGCGCCAGCAGCCCTGGGACAGTCAAGTCTGGTGGGGCTATCTACGAGCAGTACTTC.

The chain couples TRBV5-5 to TRBJ1-4; maybe TRBD1 (6 bases). This CDR3 has 15 residues. Trimming left V 0 bases short and J 6 bases short, with 12 bases between. Germline V lookup: CDR1 SGHKS, CDR2 YYEKEE (reference sequence). In nucleotides, the CDR3 is TGTGCCAGCAGCTTGGTCGTGGGGGCAGATGAAAAACTGTTTTTT. Translation gives CASSLVVGADEKLFF.

V usage is TRBV28 and J usage is TRBJ1-1; D is unresolved. Germline CDR1 is MDHEN and CDR2 is SYDVKM. V was pared by 6 bases and J by 4 bases, with 3 bases between. The CDR3 has 10 amino acids. Written as DNA, the CDR3 is TGTGCCAGCAGCTCCACTGAAGCTTTCTTT. Its translation: CASSSTEAFF.

The chain recombines TRBV29-1 with TRBJ1-1; D uncertain. V was clipped by 2 bases and J by 1 base, with 8 bases between them. The CDR3 covers 13 residues. CDR1 is SQVTM, CDR2 ANQGSEA, per germline. CDR3 sequence: CSVEPTENTEAFF. DNA of the CDR3: TGCAGCGTTGAACCAACAGAGAACACTGAAGCTTTCTTT.

This chain links TRBV7-2 with TRBJ2-3; D perhaps matches TRBD2 (6 bases). Germline CDR1 SGHTA, CDR2 FQGNSA. V lost 5 bases and J lost 11, with 14 bases in between. This CDR3 is built from 12 residues. This CDR3 is CASSPRGSMQYF. The CDR3 DNA reads as TGTGCCAGCAGCCCCCGGGGGAGTATGCAGTATTTT.

The genes are TRBV5-5 and TRBJ1-4; D gene unclear. The CDR3 loop spans 12 amino acids. Germline V gene sequence: CDR1 SGHKS, CDR2 YYEKEE (reference sequence). Between the trimmed V and J ends, which lost 1 base and 4 bases, there was a span of 2 bases. CDR3: CASSLFNEKLFF. The CDR3 nucleotides read TGTGCCAGCAGCTTGTTTAATGAAAAACTGTTTTTT. The complete variable domain, with remaining parts taken from reference TRBV5-5 and TRBJ1-4, reads DAGVTQSPTHLIKTRGQQVTLRCSPISGHKSVSWYQQVLGQGPQFIFQYYEKEERGRGNFPDRFSARQFPNYSSELNVNALLLGDSALYLCASSLFNEKLFFGSGTQLSVL.

The gene calls are TRBV6-5 and TRBJ2-1; 8 nucleotides line up with TRBD1. Germline CDR1 and CDR2: MNHEY and SVGAGI. Losses at the gene ends were 2 bases for V and 6 bases for J; bases not matched to a gene: 6. This CDR3 region has 15 residues. The CDR3: CASSYVTGALNEQFF. CDR3 DNA sequence: TGTGCCAGCAGTTACGTGACAGGGGCCCTCAATGAGCAGTTCTTC.

The J gene is TRBJ1-4, the V gene TRBV7-9; 8 positions agree with TRBD1. The germline V gene has CDR1 SEHNR and CDR2 FQNEAQ (reference sequence). The CDR3 spans 14 residues. Trimming cost V 5 bases and J 3 bases; bases outside gene matches: 2. In nucleotides, the CDR3 is TGTGCCAGCAGCGGGACAGGATCTAATGAAAAACTGTTTTTT. The encoded protein is CASSGTGSNEKLFF.

This clone was counted once. The gene calls are TRBV5-6 and TRBJ1-5, with TRBD1 identical over 7 bases. This CDR3 has 14 residues. CDR1 is SGHDT and CDR2 is YYEEEE in the germline V gene. J was trimmed by 4 bases and V by 2 bases; bases with no gene match: 3. In DNA form, the CDR3 reads TGTGCCAGCAGCTTAAGGGGGCGAAATCAGCCCCAGCATTTT. Amino acid sequence: CASSLRGRNQPQHF. Drawing the rest from reference TRBV5-6 and TRBJ1-5, the complete variable domain is DAGVTQSPTHLIKTRGQQVTLRCSPKSGHDTVSWYQQALGQGPQFIFQYYEEEERQRGNFPDRFSGHQFPNYSSELNVNALLLGDSALYLCASSLRGRNQPQHFGDGTRLSIL.

The chain has TRBV18 and TRBJ1-2; no firm D call. Germline CDR1 and CDR2: KGHSH and LQKENI. Trimming took off 2 bases at V and 2 bases at J, with 9 bases between the two ends. The CDR3 runs to 14 residues. The CDR3 region has the DNA TGTGCCAGCTCACCAGAAAGATCGAACTATGGCTACACCTTC. It codes for CASSPERSNYGYTF.

The chain combines TRBV6-4 with TRBJ2-1, with D hard to call. V gave up 4 bases and J gave up 3 bases, with 10 bases separating them. Germline values: CDR1 MRHNA, CDR2 SNTAGT. The CDR3 spans 14 residues. CDR3: CASSVIAFYNEQFF. The CDR3 bases are TGTGCCAGCAGTGTAATTGCCTTCTACAATGAGCAGTTCTTC.